A single sample is the source of the 5 T cell receptor beta chains below, sequenced in a study of CD8+CD57+ T cells in acquired aplastic anemia. Previously, flow cytometry had revealed CD8+CD57+ cell expansion in the patients chosen for sequencing. Genomic DNA served as template for TCR beta VDJ and CDR3 profiling. Each CDR3 protein is one row after TCRdb ran MiXCR on the reads. The table has around 200,000 distinct CDR3 sequences, 48% seen once. Input material: sorted CD4+, CD8+, or CD8+CD57+ T cells (not recorded which) from PBMCs. The receptors were gathered from a human donor with aplastic anemia.

CDR3 region: CSATNRNTGELFF. CDR3 sequence (DNA): TGCAGTGCAACTAACAGGAACACCGGGGAGCTGTTTTTT. The V gene is TRBV20-1, the J gene TRBJ2-2; D is unresolved. The V end lost 6 bases, the J end lost 1 base, and 9 bases lay between the germline ends. The length of the CDR3 is 13 residues. Germline CDR1 and CDR2: DFQATT and SNEGSKA (reference sequence).

This chain's CDR3 is CASSATGGDTEAFF. The CDR3 DNA sequence: TGCGCCAGCAGTGCCACAGGGGGGGACACTGAAGCTTTCTTT. V usage is TRBV10-2 and J usage is TRBJ1-1; 8 bases agree with TRBD1. This CDR3 is built from 14 residues. Germline V gene lookup returns CDR1 WSHSY and CDR2 SAAADI. Trimming removed 4 bases from V and 3 bases from J; junction bases left unmatched: 4.

This clonotype was recorded many times. The rearrangement links TRBV6-5 to TRBJ2-1; 8 nucleotides agree with TRBD1. The CDR3 sequence is 14 residues long. CDR1 is MNHEY and CDR2 is SVGAGI in the germline V gene. V lost 4 bases and J lost 8; bases outside the gene matches: 7. In DNA, the CDR3 is TGTGCCAGCAGTTCCGACAGGGGTGGAGATGAGCAGTTCTTC. Its translation: CASSSDRGGDEQFF.

The rearrangement uses TRBV18 and TRBJ1-2, with TRBD1 identical over 7 bases. The CDR3 extends over 13 amino acids. Unmatched junction bases numbered 6, after V lost 5 bases and J lost 6 bases. Germline V gene lookup returns CDR1 KGHSH and CDR2 LQKENI. The CDR3 loop reads CASSLGQVDGYTF. CDR3 DNA sequence: TGTGCCAGCTCATTAGGACAGGTGGATGGCTACACCTTC.

The chain is built from TRBV10-3 and TRBJ1-1; a weak D match, TRBD1 (6 bases). Per germline, CDR1 ENHRY and CDR2 SYGVKD. V shed 10 bases and J shed 3 bases, with 21 bases lying between them. This CDR3 spans 15 amino acids. The CDR3 DNA reads as TGTGCCAGCCGTTACGGCCGGGCAGGGGACACTGAAGCTTTCTTT. It translates to CASRYGRAGDTEAFF.